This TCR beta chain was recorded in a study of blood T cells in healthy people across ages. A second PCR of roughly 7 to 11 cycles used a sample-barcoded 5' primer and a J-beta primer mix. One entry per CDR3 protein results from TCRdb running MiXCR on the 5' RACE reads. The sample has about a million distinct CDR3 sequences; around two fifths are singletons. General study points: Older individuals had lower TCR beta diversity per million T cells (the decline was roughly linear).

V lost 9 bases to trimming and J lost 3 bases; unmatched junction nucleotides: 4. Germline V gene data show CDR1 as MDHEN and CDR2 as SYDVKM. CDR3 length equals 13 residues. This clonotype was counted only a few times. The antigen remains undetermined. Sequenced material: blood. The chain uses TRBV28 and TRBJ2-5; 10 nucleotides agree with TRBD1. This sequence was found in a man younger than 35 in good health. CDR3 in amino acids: CASLTGGKETQYF. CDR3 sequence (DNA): TGTGCCAGTCTGACAGGGGGCAAAGAGACCCAGTACTTC.